This TCR beta chain was profiled in a study of prognosis after radiotherapy for stage I lung cancer. Study-wide background: No patient was treated with concurrent therapy while undergoing stereotactic body radiotherapy.

By two-round multiplex PCR, the TCR beta CDR3 was amplified from genomic DNA. The use of primers specific to each TRBV and TRBJ gene characterized first-round PCR. TCRdb reprocessed the multiplex PCR reads via MiXCR and lists one record per CDR3 protein. This table has some 16,000 distinct CDR3 sequences, roughly 28% appearing once. The CDR3 sequence is 16 residues long. Trimming took 1 base from V and 1 from J, leaving 14 bases between them. In germline, CDR1 is SGHVS, CDR2 FQNEAQ. General observations from the study: Patients without metastases reportedly showed TRBV and TRBJ gene usage unlike that of patients with metastases. Post-therapy Shannon entropy was lower in patients developing distant metastases following stereotactic body radiation therapy.

Peripheral blood, about 6 milliliters per draw, was collected at each of two time points. This clonotype has a count of ten or more. The antigen remains undetermined. The TCR sequence derives from a donor at least 50 years old with non-small cell lung cancer. The sample in question was PBMCs, obtained before or after stereotactic body radiation therapy (not recorded which). The rearrangement links TRBV7-8 to TRBJ2-7; TRBD1 or TRBD2 may be the D gene (5 bases each). The CDR3 loop reads CASSLGSWDGSYEQYF. In DNA form, the CDR3 reads TGTGCCAGCAGCTTAGGATCGTGGGACGGATCCTACGAGCAGTACTTC.